Listed below are T cell receptor beta chains from one sample, sequenced in a study of read filtering for tumor transcriptome and immune sequencing. TCRdb fed the reads into MiXCR, producing one record per CDR3 protein. This table holds 100,000 to 150,000 distinct CDR3 sequences, approximately 13% found once. Sequencing used a population of CD138-negative cells sorted from bone marrow. These TCRs come from a donor aged 40 or older with multiple myeloma. CDR3s include the opening cysteine and the closing phenylalanine or tryptophan. A D gene is named only where the DNA matches it firmly. The size of a clone is reported for some rows only, either as once, few or many, or as a class for expanded clones.

TRBV12-3/TRBV12-4	TRBJ2-5	many	TRBD1	TGTGCCAGCAGCCCAGACAGGGGGGAGACCCAGTACTTC	CASSPDRGETQYF
TRBV7-9	TRBJ1-5	many	TRBD1	TGTGCCAGCAGCTCGGAGGACAGGGGGCTTCAGCCCCAGCATTTT	CASSSEDRGLQPQHF
TRBV29-1	TRBJ2-1	many	NA	TGCAGCGTTGTTTGGCACTACAATGAGCAGTTCTTC	CSVVWHYNEQFF
TRBV29-1	TRBJ2-2	many	TRBD2	TGCAGCGTTGAACAGCGGGGATACACCGGGGAGCTGTTTTTT	CSVEQRGYTGELFF
TRBV7-3	TRBJ1-1	many	NA	TGTGCCAGCAGCTTATTCGCGAACACTGAAGCTTTCTTT	CASSLFANTEAFF
TRBV3-1	TRBJ2-4	NA	TRBD2	TGTGCCAGCAGCCCGGGACTAGCGGGAGTAGGCAGAAACACTCAGTACTTC	CASSPGLAGVGRNTQYF
TRBV7-3	TRBJ2-7	NA	NA	TGTGCCAGCAGTTCAACCCCCGGCTACGAGCAGTACTTC	CASSSTPGYEQYF
TRBV12-3/TRBV12-4	TRBJ2-1	many	TRBD2	TGTGCCAGCAGTTTAGTCGCGGGAGGTACGGCCAATGAGCAGTTCTTC	CASSLVAGGTANEQFF
TRBV7-2	TRBJ2-3	many	NA	TGTGCCAGCAGCTTTGCGGCGGGAATTAACACAGATACGCAGTATTTT	CASSFAAGINTDTQYF
TRBV20-1	TRBJ2-1	many	TRBD2	TGCAGTGCTAGAGCGGAGCGGGGGCGCGTCCATGAGCAGTTCTTC	CSARAERGRVHEQFF
TRBV4-1	TRBJ1-4	many	TRBD1	TGCGCCAGCAGCCAACACCTCGGACAGGCTTCAACTAATGAAAAACTGTTTTTT	CASSQHLGQASTNEKLFF
TRBV20-1	TRBJ2-5	NA	TRBD2	TGCGGTGCTAGAGATATTAGGTGGGCGGGAGGAATGCAAGAGACCCAGTACTTC	CGARDIRWAGGMQETQYF
TRBV6-5	TRBJ2-5	few	TRBD2	TGTGCCAGCAGTGGGACTAGCGGGGTGGGCGAAACCCAGTACTTC	CASSGTSGVGETQYF
TRBV2	TRBJ1-5	many	TRBD1	TGTGCCAGCAGTGGGGGGACAGGGGCCTCGGGGCAGCCCCAGCATTTT	CASSGGTGASGQPQHF
TRBV2	TRBJ2-3	NA	NA	TGTGCCAGCAGTGAATCCCGCCGCACAGATACGCGGTATTTT	CASSESRRTDTRYF
TRBV6-2/TRBV6-3	TRBJ1-1	many	NA	TGTGCCAGCAGTTACACGGGGGGCGGAACCGAAGCTTTCTTT	CASSYTGGGTEAFF
TRBV5-1	TRBJ2-7	many	NA	TGCGCCAGCAGCCCGCCGCTGGACAGCACCTACGAGCAGTACTTC	CASSPPLDSTYEQYF
TRBV2	TRBJ2-2	many	NA	TGTGCCAGCAGACCCAACAGGGCTGGGACCGGGGAGCTGTTTTTT	CASRPNRAGTGELFF
TRBV5-1	TRBJ1-3	many	NA	TGCGCCAGCAGCCCCTTGACAGGATTGAGCTCTGGAAACACCATATATTTT	CASSPLTGLSSGNTIYF
TRBV5-1	TRBJ2-5	many	NA	TGCGCCAGCAGCTTGGAAAAGACAGGACAAGAGACCCAGTACTTC	CASSLEKTGQETQYF
TRBV19	TRBJ2-2	few	TRBD2	TGTGCCAGTAAACTAGCGGCGAACACCGGGGAGCTGTTTTTT	CASKLAANTGELFF
TRBV3-1	TRBJ1-1	many	TRBD1	TGTGCCAGCAGCCATGGACAGGGGGCGAGTGTGGCTTTCTTT	CASSHGQGASVAFF